This TCR beta chain was retrieved from a study of blood T cell repertoires in COVID-19. Overall study: The samples span acute and convalescent COVID-19 from the United States, Italy and Spain.

Original methodology: Reference gene primers were amplified, and this amplification served to estimate nucleated cell counts. Profiled with immunoSEQ multiplex PCR; TCRdb holds only in-frame clones, not every one. V and J calls and clone size follow that table, whereas D and trimming were derived from the DNA. Of 200,000 to 250,000 clones listed, around 90% are singletons. Sequencing was performed on PBMCs or T cells enriched from blood (not recorded which). The sequence was obtained from a woman in her 30s who had recovered from COVID-19.

This CDR3 is CAATSGEASYNEQFF. For the CDR3, the DNA is TGTGCCGCTACTAGCGGGGAGGCCTCCTACAATGAGCAGTTCTTC. The chain carries TRBV10-3 and TRBJ2-1; the match to TRBD2 covers 10 bases. This CDR3 is 15 amino acids long. The V segment lost 11 bases and the J segment 0 bases; nucleotides outside the gene matches: 7. Germline assignment: CDR1 ENHRY and CDR2 SYGVKD.